Each of the 10 T cell receptor beta chains below was sequenced from the same sample in a study of blood T cell repertoires in COVID-19. Using immunoSEQ multiplex PCR, the repertoire was profiled, and TCRdb retains in-frame clones only, with some absent. The table lists 25,000 to 30,000 clones, 80% of them singletons, with roughly half in the top ten. Sequencing input: peripheral blood. The receptors stem from a woman between 65 and 79 years old with acute or convalescent COVID-19.

The rearrangement uses TRBV28 and TRBJ2-2; 14 bases are a match to TRBD2. Unmatched junction bases numbered 9, after V lost 5 bases and J lost 4 bases. Germline V gives CDR1 MDHEN, CDR2 SYDVKM. This CDR3 comprises 18 residues. The CDR3 DNA reads as TGTGCCAGCAGTGTGACTAGCGGGAGGGCCAGTGGCACCGGGGAGCTGTTTTTT. It yields the protein CASSVTSGRASGTGELFF.

The sample holds a few counts of this clone. The V and J genes are TRBV7-2 and TRBJ1-6; 9 bases match TRBD1. The CDR3 spans 15 residues. The junction had 10 bases not matched to a gene; V was cut back by 7 bases and J by 9 bases. Germline CDR1 and CDR2: SGHTA and FQGNSA. The chain's CDR3 is CASKPQGARASPLHF. The DNA for the CDR3 is TGTGCCAGCAAACCACAGGGGGCTCGCGCTTCACCCCTCCACTTT.

The gene calls are TRBV12-3 or TRBV12-4 and TRBJ2-3; maybe TRBD1 (6 bases). V shed 6 bases and J shed 8 bases, with 12 bases lying between them. The CDR3 is made up of 12 amino acids. CDR3 residues: CASRTHRATQYF. In DNA form, the CDR3 reads TGTGCCAGCAGGACCCACAGGGCTACGCAGTATTTT.

The rearrangement joins TRBV5-1 to TRBJ1-1; TRBD1 aligns across 8 bases. Trimming at V came to 3 bases and at J to 4 bases, leaving 2 bases not matched to a gene. CDR3 length: 13 residues. Germline V lookup: CDR1 SGHRS, CDR2 YFSETQ. CDR3 DNA sequence: TGCGCCAGCAGCTGGACAGGGCTCACTGAAGCTTTCTTT. Protein sequence: CASSWTGLTEAFF.

The chain is built from TRBV7-2 and TRBJ1-4; TRBD1 agrees at 8 bases. CDR1 and CDR2 (germline): SGHTA, FQGNSA. The V and J ends lost 5 bases and 5 bases, in that order; junction bases with no gene match: 4. The CDR3 loop spans 14 amino acids. The CDR3 reads CASSIGQGNEKLFF. The CDR3 DNA follows: TGTGCCAGCAGCATTGGACAGGGCAATGAAAAACTGTTTTTT.

With respect to this clone: This specimen includes other DNA sequences encoding the same CDR3. The V gene is TRBV6-2 or TRBV6-3, the J gene TRBJ1-1, with 9 bases identical to TRBD1. The CDR3 is made up of 14 amino acids. Germline CDR1 MNHEY, CDR2 SVGEGT. Trimming removed 3 bases from V and 4 bases from J; junction bases left unmatched: 3. The CDR3, as DNA: TGTGCCAGCAGTTATCTGGACAGGGGCACTGAAGCTTTCTTT. Translating gives CASSYLDRGTEAFF.

The V gene is TRBV19, the J gene TRBJ2-7, with 12 nucleotides matching TRBD2. Germline CDR1 is LNHDA and CDR2 is SQIVND (reference sequence). CDR3 size: 18 residues. The trim removed 0 bases at V and 3 bases at J, leaving 9 bases unmatched. The CDR3 nucleotides read TGTGCCAGTAGTATAGATCTCGCTAGCGGGGGGGAAGACTACGAGCAGTACTTC. This encodes CASSIDLASGGEDYEQYF.

A word on this clone: The junction departs from the called germline gene at one end, perhaps through a read error. The rearrangement links TRBV2 to TRBJ1-6; 9 bases map to TRBD1. The CDR3 totals 14 residues. The V gene's germline CDR1 is SNHLY and CDR2 FYNNEI. This CDR3 is CASSPTEGQGPLHF. CDR3 DNA sequence: TGTGCCAGCAGCCCCACCGAGGGACAGGGCCCCCTTCACTTT.

The rearrangement joins TRBV7-6 to TRBJ1-6; TRBD1 might be the D (6 bases). Trimming left V 1 base short and J 5 bases short, with 15 bases between. CDR1 is SGHVS and CDR2 is FNYEAQ in the germline V gene. The CDR3 is 17 amino acids. CDR3 in amino acids: CASSLDPRGGNNSPLHF. CDR3 bases: TGTGCCAGCAGCTTAGATCCTCGAGGGGGTAATAATTCACCCCTCCACTTT.

The J gene is TRBJ1-2, the V gene TRBV19, with 7 nucleotides matching TRBD1. V was pared by 3 bases and J by 4 bases, with 5 bases of the junction left unmatched. The CDR3 extends over 14 amino acids. Germline assignment: CDR1 LNHDA and CDR2 SQIVND (reference sequence). This CDR3 is CASSIGTALYGYTF. The CDR3 bases are TGTGCCAGTAGTATCGGGACAGCACTCTATGGCTACACCTTC.